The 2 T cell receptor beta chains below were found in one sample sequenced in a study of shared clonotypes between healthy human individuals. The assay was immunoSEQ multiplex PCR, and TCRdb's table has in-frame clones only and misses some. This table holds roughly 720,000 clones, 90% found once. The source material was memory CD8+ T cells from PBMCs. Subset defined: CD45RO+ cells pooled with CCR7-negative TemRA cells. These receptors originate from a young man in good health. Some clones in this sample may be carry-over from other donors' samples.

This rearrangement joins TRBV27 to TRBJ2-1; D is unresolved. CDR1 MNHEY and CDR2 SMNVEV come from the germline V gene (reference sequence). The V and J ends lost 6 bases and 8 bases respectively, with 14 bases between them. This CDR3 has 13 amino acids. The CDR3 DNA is TGTGCCAGCAGCTGGTCGAGTAACTATGAGCAGTTCTTC. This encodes CASSWSSNYEQFF.

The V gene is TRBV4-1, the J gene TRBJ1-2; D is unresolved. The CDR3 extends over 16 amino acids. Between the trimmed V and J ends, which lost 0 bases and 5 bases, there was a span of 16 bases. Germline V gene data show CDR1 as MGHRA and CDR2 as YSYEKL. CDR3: CASSQDRPKTLYGYTF. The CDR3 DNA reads TGCGCCAGCAGCCAAGATCGACCGAAAACTCTATATGGCTACACCTTC.